The rows below give T cell receptor beta chains drawn from one sample of a study of shared clonotypes between healthy human individuals. Profiled with immunoSEQ multiplex PCR; TCRdb holds only in-frame clones, not every one. The sample lists approximately 1,000,000 clones; around three quarters were seen once. Sample: memory CD4+ T cells from PBMCs. The receptors stem from a man between 18 and 29 years old in good health. Some clones in this sample may be carry-over from other donors' samples. Each CDR3 is given with its conserved first and last residue. D genes are given only for firm matches. Size values are once, few and many counts, or a class for expanded clones, and some rows have none.

j_call clone_size v_call d_call cdr3_aa cdr3_nt
TRBJ1-3 . TRBV6-1 . CASWTALSGNTIYF TGTGCCAGCTGGACGGCACTCTCTGGAAACACCATATATTTT
TRBJ2-7 . TRBV7-2 TRBD2 CASSHSGGYEQYF TGTGCCAGCAGTCACTCGGGGGGCTACGAGCAGTACTTC
TRBJ1-1 . TRBV5-1 TRBD1 CASSLSVSETGKAFF TGCGCCAGCAGCTTGTCGGTCTCCGAGACAGGGAAAGCTTTCTTT
TRBJ2-1 . TRBV5-1 . CASSLGDSYNEQFF TGCGCCAGCAGCTTGGGCGACTCTTACAATGAGCAGTTCTTC
TRBJ1-1 . TRBV6-1 TRBD1 CASSERTGRNTEAFF TGTGCCAGCAGTGAAAGGACAGGGCGGAACACTGAAGCTTTCTTT
TRBJ1-4 once TRBV28 TRBD1 CASSFNLFRTGFNEKLFF TGTGCCAGCAGTTTTAATCTTTTTAGGACAGGATTTAATGAAAAACTGTTTTTT
TRBJ2-1 . TRBV5-1 TRBD2 CASRSGGLEQFF TGCGCCAGCAGATCGGGAGGACTTGAGCAGTTCTTC
TRBJ2-2 . TRBV5-6 . CASSLNSGRPNTGELFF TGTGCCAGCAGCTTGAATTCCGGACGGCCGAACACCGGGGAGCTGTTTTTT
TRBJ1-2 . TRBV5-1 . CASRSGTLFNYGYTF TGCGCCAGCCGGTCCGGGACCTTATTTAACTATGGCTACACCTTC
TRBJ2-1 . TRBV27 . CASSSSPTRSSYNEQFF TGTGCCAGCAGTTCCTCCCCGACTAGGAGCTCCTACAATGAGCAGTTCTTC
TRBJ1-2 . TRBV12-5 . CASGLGILSGGYTF TGTGCTAGTGGTTTGGGCATCCTCTCTGGGGGCTACACCTTC
TRBJ2-3 . TRBV7-3 . CASSRRTVGDTQYF TGTGCCAGCAGCCGGAGGACCGTCGGAGATACGCAGTATTTT
TRBJ2-1 . TRBV30 TRBD2 CAHGGEIVDNEQFF TGTGCCCACGGGGGGGAGATAGTAGACAATGAGCAGTTCTTC
TRBJ2-5 . TRBV2 . CASKVDTRVWTQYF TGTGCCAGCAAGGTCGACACCCGGGTATGGACCCAGTACTTC
TRBJ2-2 . TRBV2 TRBD1 CASRAGQGSNTGELFF TGTGCCAGCAGAGCCGGACAGGGATCGAACACCGGGGAGCTGTTTTTT
TRBJ1-1 few TRBV5-1 . CASSLEGPASF TGCGCCAGCAGCTTGGAGGGTCCTGCCAGCTTT
TRBJ2-3 . TRBV28 . CASSLVSDTQYF TGTGCCAGCAGTTTAGTTTCCGATACGCAGTATTTT
TRBJ2-2 . TRBV7-3 . CASSLLQGSGELFF TGTGCCAGCAGCTTACTACAGGGCTCCGGGGAGCTGTTTTTT
TRBJ2-1 . TRBV7-2 TRBD2 CASSRRRTSGTYSYNEQFF TGTGCCAGCAGCCGTCGTAGGACTAGCGGGACCTACTCCTACAATGAGCAGTTCTTC
TRBJ2-1 . TRBV25-1 . CASSRPGHRYNEQFF TGTGCCAGCAGTAGGCCGGGACACCGATACAATGAGCAGTTCTTC
TRBJ2-3 . TRBV9 TRBD2 CASSVVAGGPDTQYF TGTGCCAGCAGCGTAGTTGCGGGAGGGCCAGATACGCAGTATTTT
TRBJ2-5 . TRBV18 . CASSPGTYETQYF TGTGCCAGCTCACCGGGGACATATGAGACCCAGTACTTC
TRBJ1-4 . TRBV13 . CASSLIRDAANEKLFF TGTGCCAGCAGCTTAATCCGGGATGCGGCTAATGAAAAACTGTTTTTT
TRBJ2-7 . TRBV19 . CASRTTSQSYEQYF TGTGCCAGTAGGACGACATCCCAGTCCTACGAGCAGTACTTC
TRBJ2-7 . TRBV21-1 . CASLNRVWREQYF TGTGCCAGCTTGAACAGGGTTTGGCGCGAGCAGTACTTC
TRBJ1-1 . TRBV18 . CASQNDLNTEAFF TGTGCCAGCCAGAATGACCTTAACACTGAAGCTTTCTTT
TRBJ2-6 . TRBV6-1 . CASKEGSSGANVLTF TGTGCCAGCAAGGAAGGGTCCTCTGGGGCCAACGTCCTGACTTTC
TRBJ2-5 . TRBV18 . CASYNVRGRQETQYF TGTGCCAGCTATAATGTTCGAGGGAGGCAAGAGACCCAGTACTTC
TRBJ2-1 . TRBV2 . CASIQDHYNEQFF TGTGCCAGCATACAGGACCACTACAATGAGCAGTTCTTC
TRBJ1-5 . TRBV5-1 TRBD1 CASSSGQGGQPQHF TGCGCCAGCAGCTCGGGACAGGGGGGTCAGCCCCAGCATTTT
TRBJ1-2 . TRBV5-1 TRBD1 CASSFTGGIYGYTF TGCGCCAGCAGCTTTACAGGGGGCATTTATGGCTACACCTTC
TRBJ2-3 . TRBV19 TRBD2 CASSIDLAEGTDTQYF TGTGCCAGTAGTATAGATCTAGCGGAAGGCACAGATACGCAGTATTTT
TRBJ2-4 . TRBV6-1 TRBD1 CASSSPGQRENIQYF TGTGCCAGCAGTTCCCCGGGACAGAGGGAAAACATTCAGTACTTC
TRBJ2-5 . TRBV30 . CAWSPGSETQYF TGTGCCTGGAGCCCGGGTTCGGAGACCCAGTACTTC
TRBJ2-7 . TRBV19 TRBD2 CASRLAGTYEQYF TGTGCCAGTAGACTAGCGGGAACCTACGAGCAGTACTTC
TRBJ2-7 once TRBV7-8 TRBD1 CASSSRSGTGGSYEQYF TGTGCCAGCAGCTCAAGATCCGGGACAGGGGGCTCCTACGAGCAGTACTTC
TRBJ1-1 . TRBV25-1 . CASSEGGQGNTEAFF TGTGCCAGCAGTGAAGGGGGGCAGGGGAACACTGAAGCTTTCTTT
TRBJ2-7 few TRBV5-1 . CASSLSGYEQYF TGCGCCAGCAGCTTGTCGGGGTACGAGCAGTACTTC
TRBJ1-2 . TRBV19 . CASSIPASYSNYGYTF TGTGCCAGTAGTATCCCGGCTTCATACTCTAACTATGGCTACACCTTC
TRBJ2-1 . TRBV4-1 . CASSQEGILYNEQFF TGCGCCAGCAGCCAAGAGGGCATCCTCTACAATGAGCAGTTCTTC
TRBJ1-1 . TRBV5-1 . CASRRTENTEAFF TGCGCCAGCAGGAGGACAGAGAACACTGAAGCTTTCTTT
TRBJ2-5 . TRBV15 . CATSREPRQRGTQYF TGTGCCACCAGCAGAGAGCCCCGGCAACGGGGGACCCAGTACTTC
TRBJ2-2 few TRBV11-2 . CASSWGEGAGELFF TGTGCCAGCAGCTGGGGGGAAGGGGCCGGGGAGCTGTTTTTT
TRBJ1-5 once TRBV2 TRBD1 CASNAQTGNQPQHF TGTGCCAGCAATGCCCAGACAGGGAATCAGCCCCAGCATTTT
TRBJ1-2 . TRBV2 . CASTIYGYTF TGTGCCAGCACAATCTATGGCTACACCTTC
TRBJ2-1 . TRBV28 TRBD1 CASSANPPWGTGGRNEQFF TGTGCCAGCAGTGCGAATCCCCCCTGGGGGACAGGGGGCAGGAATGAGCAGTTCTTC
TRBJ2-3 . TRBV6-4 . CASSDSIDGGEDTQYF TGTGCCAGCAGTGACTCGATAGACGGGGGTGAAGATACGCAGTATTTT
TRBJ1-1 . TRBV5-6 . CASSLGPLTNTEAFF TGTGCCAGCAGCTTGGGGCCGCTTACGAACACTGAAGCTTTCTTT
TRBJ1-1 . TRBV7-3 TRBD1 CASSLSGGQDEAFF TGTGCCAGCAGCTTATCAGGGGGGCAGGATGAAGCTTTCTTT
TRBJ2-3 . TRBV6-1 . CASSPGVPDTQYF TGTGCCAGCAGCCCAGGGGTCCCAGATACGCAGTATTTT
TRBJ1-2 . TRBV28 . CATLLGQFYGYTF TGTGCCACCCTCCTCGGACAGTTCTATGGCTACACCTTC